This T cell receptor beta chain was captured in a study of T-cell reconstitution after alpha-beta-depleted transplantation in children. CDR3 length: 15 amino acids. Trimming stripped 7 bases from V and 6 bases from J, with 19 bases between. Germline assignment: CDR1 SGHAT and CDR2 FQDESV (reference sequence). The library targeted TCRbeta and was prepared with unique molecular identifiers. TCRdb re-analysed the PCR reads in MiXCR, keeping a single row per CDR3 protein. The sample yields some 500,000 distinct CDR3 sequences, around 20% seen once. V usage is TRBV11-1 and J usage is TRBJ2-1; D is uncertain. The receptor was derived from a human donor who donated a stem cell graft to a child with acute lymphoblastic leukemia. Material: PBMCs from the stem cell graft donor, obtained from the stem cell graft. The CDR3 protein is CASTSLRIRGNEQFF. The CDR3, as DNA: TGTGCCAGCACCTCTCTCCGTATTAGAGGCAATGAGCAGTTCTTC.